The table lists the clone carrying this T cell receptor beta chain with a few counts. These data are taken from a study of blood T cell repertoires in COVID-19. Per the original data handling: Using reference gene primer amplification, nucleated cell counts were estimated. TCRdb's table, derived via immunoSEQ multiplex PCR, lists solely in-frame clones and lacks some. V and J calls and clone size follow that table, whereas D and trimming were derived from the DNA. Of 650,000 to 800,000 clones detected, 70% to 90% appear once; the ten largest clones hold more than 0.25%. V lost 7 bases and J lost 0, with 13 bases in between. The CDR3 is 14 residues long. Germline loops: CDR1 MDHEN, CDR2 SYDVKM.

This TCR derives from a woman under 30 with acute or convalescent COVID-19. This chain connects TRBV28 to TRBJ2-7; TRBD2 is a possible D gene (5 bases). Material for sequencing was peripheral blood. The CDR3 sequence is CASTEGGSSYEQYF. The CDR3 DNA sequence: TGTGCCAGCACTGAGGGTGGGAGCTCCTACGAGCAGTACTTC.